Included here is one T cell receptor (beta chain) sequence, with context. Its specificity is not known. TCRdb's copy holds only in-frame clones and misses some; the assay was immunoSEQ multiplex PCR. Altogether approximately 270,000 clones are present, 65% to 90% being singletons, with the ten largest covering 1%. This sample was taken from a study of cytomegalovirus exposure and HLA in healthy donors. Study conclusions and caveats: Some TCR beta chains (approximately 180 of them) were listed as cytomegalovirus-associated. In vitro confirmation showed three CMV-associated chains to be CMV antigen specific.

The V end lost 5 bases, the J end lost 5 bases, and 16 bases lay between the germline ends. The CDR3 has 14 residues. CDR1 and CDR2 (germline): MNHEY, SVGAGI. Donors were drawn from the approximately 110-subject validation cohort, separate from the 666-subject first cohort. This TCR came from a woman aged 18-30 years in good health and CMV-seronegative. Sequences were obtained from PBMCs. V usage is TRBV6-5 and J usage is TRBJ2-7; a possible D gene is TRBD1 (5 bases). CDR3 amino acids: CASSPLAGRDEQYF. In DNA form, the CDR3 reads TGTGCCAGCAGTCCCTTGGCAGGGCGAGACGAGCAGTACTTC.